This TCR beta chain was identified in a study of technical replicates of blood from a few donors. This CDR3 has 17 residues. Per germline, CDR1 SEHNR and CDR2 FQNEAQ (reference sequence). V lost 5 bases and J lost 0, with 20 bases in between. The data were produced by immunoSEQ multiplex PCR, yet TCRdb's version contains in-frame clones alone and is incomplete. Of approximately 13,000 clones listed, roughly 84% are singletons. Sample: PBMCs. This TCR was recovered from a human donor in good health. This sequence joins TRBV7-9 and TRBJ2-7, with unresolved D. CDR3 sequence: CASSQPSLGHSSYEQYF. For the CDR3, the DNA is TGTGCCAGCAGCCAACCCTCGCTCGGTCACAGCTCCTACGAGCAGTACTTC.